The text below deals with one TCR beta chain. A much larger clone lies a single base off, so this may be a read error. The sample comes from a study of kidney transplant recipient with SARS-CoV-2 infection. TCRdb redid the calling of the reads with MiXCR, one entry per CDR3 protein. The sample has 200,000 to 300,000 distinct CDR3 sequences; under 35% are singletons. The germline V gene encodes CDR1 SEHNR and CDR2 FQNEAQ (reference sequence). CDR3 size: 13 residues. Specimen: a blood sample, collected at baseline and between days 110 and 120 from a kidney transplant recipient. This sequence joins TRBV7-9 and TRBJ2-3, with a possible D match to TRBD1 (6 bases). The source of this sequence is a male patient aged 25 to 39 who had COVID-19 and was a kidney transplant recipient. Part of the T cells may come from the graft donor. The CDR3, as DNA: TGTGCCACACAGGGAGAAGAAACAGATACGCAGTGTTTT. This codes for CATQGEETDTQCF.